The 16 T cell receptor beta chains below come from one sample, sequenced in a study of shared clonotypes between healthy human individuals (dated by TCRdb to about 2020). CD8 naive samples consisted of CD45RO-negative cells that were positively selected for CCR7, yielding a CD45RA+CCR7+ population without TemRA cells. Libraries were constructed by the immunoSEQ multiplex PCR assay. TCRdb took over this immuneACCESS table, retaining in-frame rearrangements with V and J assigned. Such tables are incomplete; in checked studies, under half of the missing clones stem from an unresolved V gene, and the remainder is unexplained. The sample has over 750,000 clones on record, around 96% of them singletons. The ten top clones hold about 0.25% of the sample. The sample was naive CD8+ T cells sorted from blood. Reading the label with the study, this specimen's cell subset or site is: CD45RA+CCR7+. Source of these receptors: a man in his thirties or forties in good health.

The count of this clone is one. The V call is TRBV7-8, the J call TRBJ1-2; D is perhaps TRBD1 (6 bases). CDR1 and CDR2 from the germline V gene are SGHVS and FQNEAQ. The CDR3 is 15 amino acids. Trimming cost V 1 base and J 4 bases, with 13 bases left between them. The CDR3 sequence: CASSLGPGQTYGYTF. The CDR3 DNA follows: TGTGCCAGCAGCTTAGGGCCTGGACAGACCTATGGCTACACCTTC.

V usage is TRBV7-9 and J usage is TRBJ2-5; maybe TRBD2 (6 bases). Per germline, CDR1 SEHNR and CDR2 FQNEAQ (reference sequence). V gave up 5 bases and J gave up 1 base, with 11 bases separating them. The CDR3 loop spans 14 amino acids. The CDR3 region has the DNA TGTGCCAGCAGCACCTGGGACTCCCAAGAGACCCAGTACTTC. Amino acid sequence: CASSTWDSQETQYF.

The V gene is TRBV9, the J gene TRBJ1-2; D possibly corresponds to TRBD1 (5 bases). This CDR3 contains 14 residues. V was trimmed by 0 bases and J by 4 bases, leaving 10 bases between them. Germline CDR1 and CDR2: SGDLS and YYNGEE. The CDR3 nucleotides read TGTGCCAGCAGCGTAGAGGGGTCGGCCTATGGCTACACCTTC. This codes for CASSVEGSAYGYTF.

The rearrangement uses TRBV4-3 and TRBJ2-7; TRBD2 agrees at 13 bases. Germline-derived CDR1 and CDR2 are LGHNA and YSLEER. The CDR3 runs 14 residues. With V trimmed by 4 bases and J by 7 bases, 4 bases remained unmatched. CDR3 sequence (DNA): TGCGCCAGCAGCCTTGGACTAGCGGGAGAGGAGCAGTACTTC. This gives the protein CASSLGLAGEEQYF.

V is TRBV27 and J is TRBJ1-1, with D unclear. This CDR3 comprises 14 residues. The V gene lost 2 bases and the J gene lost 5 bases, with 12 bases spanning the gap. Germline V CDR1 and CDR2: MNHEY, SMNVEV (reference sequence). CDR3 in amino acids: CASSLVRGLTEAFF. The CDR3 DNA sequence: TGTGCCAGCAGTTTAGTCCGGGGTTTGACTGAAGCTTTCTTT.

In this sample, this clone turned up once. This chain uses TRBV2 with TRBJ1-2, with TRBD1 matching 8 bases. V lost 4 bases and J lost 8; bases outside the gene matches: 12. This CDR3 has 15 amino acids. Looked up from germline, CDR1 is SNHLY and CDR2 is FYNNEI. The CDR3 here is CASSVTGGPPGGYTF. The CDR3 DNA is TGTGCCAGCAGTGTCACAGGGGGGCCCCCAGGGGGCTACACCTTC.

CDR3 residues: CSVVSPGLAGVEQFF. The DNA for the CDR3 is TGCAGCGTTGTGTCTCCGGGACTAGCGGGTGTCGAGCAGTTCTTC. The V and J genes are TRBV29-1 and TRBJ2-1; 12 positions match TRBD2. Germline V gene sequence: CDR1 SQVTM, CDR2 ANQGSEA. V lost 4 bases to trimming and J lost 10 bases; unmatched junction nucleotides: 11. The CDR3 is made up of 15 amino acids.

The V and J genes are TRBV28 and TRBJ2-1; D may be TRBD1 or TRBD2 (5 bases each). Trimming cost V 7 bases and J 4 bases, with 17 bases left between them. This CDR3 region has 15 residues. CDR1 and CDR2 from the germline V gene are MDHEN and SYDVKM. The CDR3 reads CASTPAGTAYNEQFF. Written as DNA, the CDR3 is TGTGCCAGCACTCCCGCCGGGACGGCTTACAATGAGCAGTTCTTC.

The gene calls are TRBV27 and TRBJ1-1; D is uncertain. The CDR3 contains 16 residues. Trimming shortened V by 0 bases and J by 1 base, and 12 bases separated the two germline ends. Germline V gives CDR1 MNHEY, CDR2 SMNVEV (reference sequence). The CDR3 region is CASSLSIPGANTEAFF. Written as DNA, the CDR3 is TGTGCCAGCAGTTTATCGATCCCAGGAGCGAACACTGAAGCTTTCTTT.

This clone was observed a single time. The V gene is TRBV5-1, the J gene TRBJ2-2, with 13 bases aligning to TRBD2. Germline-derived CDR1 and CDR2 are SGHRS and YFSETQ. Unmatched junction bases numbered 4, after V lost 0 bases and J lost 2 bases. The CDR3 has 18 residues. The CDR3 DNA reads as TGCGCCAGCAGCTTGGGACTAGCGGGAGGAAAAAACACCGGGGAGCTGTTTTTT. The encoded protein is CASSLGLAGGKNTGELFF. Together with reference TRBV5-1 and TRBJ2-2, the CDR3 gives the full variable domain: KAGVTQTPRYLIKTRGQQVTLSCSPISGHRSVSWYQQTPGQGLQFLFEYFSETQRNKGNFPGRFSGRQFSNSRSEMNVSTLELGDSALYLCASSLGLAGGKNTGELFFGEGSRLTVL.

V gene TRBV27 combines with J gene TRBJ1-2, with 7 bases matching TRBD1. Germline CDR1 and CDR2: MNHEY and SMNVEV (reference sequence). The length of the CDR3 is 14 residues. Germline trimming cut 6 bases from V and 3 bases from J; bases unmatched to any gene: 7. The CDR3, as DNA: TGTGCCAGCAGAGGGGGCAATAACGACTATGGCTACACCTTC. This encodes CASRGGNNDYGYTF.

V is TRBV29-1 and J is TRBJ2-3; 7 bases align to TRBD1. Germline lookup yields CDR1 SQVTM and CDR2 ANQGSEA. The V gene end was trimmed by 6 bases and the J gene end by 6 bases; junction bases not matched to a gene: 21. The CDR3 extends over 17 amino acids. CDR3 residues: CSVSGEQGPLHTDTQYF. DNA of the CDR3: TGCAGCGTCTCCGGGGAACAGGGGCCTCTTCACACGGATACGCAGTATTTT.

V is TRBV11-2 and J is TRBJ2-5, with D perhaps being TRBD1 or TRBD2 (5 bases each). Germline CDR1 is SGHAT and CDR2 is FQNNGV. Trimming pared 4 bases from V and 4 bases from J, leaving 19 bases between. This CDR3 has 16 residues. This chain's CDR3 is CASSSRDAVTRETQYF. The CDR3 DNA reads TGTGCCAGCAGCTCCCGGGACGCAGTTACCCGAGAGACCCAGTACTTC. Full variable domain (outside the CDR3, taken from reference TRBV11-2 and TRBJ2-5): EAGVAQSPRYKIIEKRQSVAFWCNPISGHATLYWYQQILGQGPKLLIQFQNNGVVDDSQLPKDRFSAERLKGVDSTLKIQPAKLEDSAVYLCASSSRDAVTRETQYFGPGTRLLVL.

The chain carries TRBV5-1 and TRBJ2-7; TRBD2 agrees at 11 bases. V trimming: 0 bases; J trimming: 9 bases; junction bases outside the gene matches: 11. The CDR3 length is 16 residues. Per the germline V gene, CDR1 is SGHRS and CDR2 is YFSETQ. CDR3 amino acids: CASSLASGRLASGQYF. The CDR3 DNA follows: TGCGCCAGCAGCTTGGCTAGCGGGAGGTTGGCATCGGGGCAGTACTTC.

This chain joins TRBV6-1 and TRBJ2-7; TRBD1 aligns across 9 bases. The CDR3 totals 15 residues. Germline V gene sequence: CDR1 MNHNS, CDR2 SASEGT. Trimming took 2 bases from V and 3 from J; bases not matched to a gene: 5. The CDR3 protein is CASSEWGTGLYEQYF. Here the CDR3 DNA reads TGTGCCAGCAGTGAATGGGGGACAGGGCTCTACGAGCAGTACTTC.

The CDR3 loop reads CASSLLGLGYEQYF. The CDR3 region has the DNA TGTGCCAGCAGCTTATTAGGACTAGGGTACGAGCAGTACTTC. This chain uses TRBV7-2 with TRBJ2-7; 7 positions agree with TRBD2. The germline gives CDR1 SGHTA, CDR2 FQGNSA. With V trimmed by 2 bases and J by 4 bases, 5 bases remained unmatched. There are 14 residues in the CDR3.